This TCR beta chain was retrieved from a study of cytotoxic CD8 clonotypes in ibrutinib-treated CLL. Study-wide context: Enrolment comprised approximately 10 relapsed/refractory and about 16 treatment-naive patients; approximately 18 were IGHV unmutated.

Germline loops: CDR1 MNHNY, CDR2 SVGAGI (reference sequence). Deletions cut 5 bases from V and 5 bases from J, with 13 bases between. The CDR3 extends over 14 amino acids. Target depth was 1 in 200,000 to 1 in 1 million T cells, about 10x per clonotype. The assay was immunoSEQ multiplex PCR, and TCRdb's table has in-frame clones only and misses some. Of 97,000 or so clones in the sample, 78% are singletons; the top ten hold around 30%. This clonotype originated in a human donor with chronic lymphocytic leukemia. The input for sequencing was PBMCs, taken after 12 months of ibrutinib treatment. The rearrangement joins TRBV6-6 to TRBJ1-5, with a possible D match to TRBD1 (5 bases). The CDR3 coding sequence is TGTGCCAGCAGTAACAGGATGGGGGATCAGCCCCAGCATTTT. Translating it yields CASSNRMGDQPQHF.